A selection of T cell receptor beta chains follows, all from one sample in a study of blood T cell repertoires in COVID-19. Sequencing used immunoSEQ multiplex PCR; TCRdb keeps in-frame clones, though not all of them. The sample lists 200,000 to 300,000 clones, around 90% occurring once. The sample comprised peripheral blood. The source of these receptors is a man aged 25 to 45 with COVID-19, enrolled during active disease. Each CDR3 is given with its conserved first and last residue. A D gene is named only where the DNA matches it firmly. The listing skips clone size in some rows; elsewhere it reads once, few, many or a size class.

abundance: NA; len: 15; v_gene: TRBV9; d_gene: NA; j_gene: TRBJ2-3; CDR3aa: CASREGGELTDTQYF; CDR3nt: TGTGCCAGCAGGGAGGGCGGCGAGCTCACAGATACGCAGTATTTT
abundance: NA; len: 13; v_gene: TRBV12-5; d_gene: NA; j_gene: TRBJ1-2; CDR3aa: CASGLTSNYGYTF; CDR3nt: TGTGCTAGTGGTTTGACTTCTAACTATGGCTACACCTTC
abundance: few; len: 15; v_gene: TRBV3-1/TRBV3-2; d_gene: NA; j_gene: TRBJ2-6; CDR3aa: CASSQDSSGANVLTF; CDR3nt: TGTGCCAGCAGCCAAGACAGCTCTGGGGCCAACGTCCTGACTTTC
abundance: NA; len: 15; v_gene: TRBV5-1; d_gene: NA; j_gene: TRBJ1-5; CDR3aa: CASSLDGESNQPQHF; CDR3nt: TGCGCCAGCAGCCTGGACGGAGAATCAAATCAGCCCCAGCATTTT
abundance: NA; len: 13; v_gene: TRBV5-6; d_gene: TRBD1; j_gene: TRBJ1-6; CDR3aa: CASSLRDSAPLHF; CDR3nt: TGTGCCAGCAGCTTGCGGGACAGCGCGCCCCTCCACTTT
abundance: once; len: 15; v_gene: TRBV6-5; d_gene: TRBD1; j_gene: TRBJ1-6; CDR3aa: CASRQGTPYNSPLHF; CDR3nt: TGTGCCAGCAGACAGGGGACACCCTATAATTCACCCCTCCACTTT
abundance: NA; len: 15; v_gene: TRBV2; d_gene: TRBD2; j_gene: TRBJ2-1; CDR3aa: CASSERVGGTDEQFF; CDR3nt: TGTGCCAGCAGTGAAAGAGTGGGGGGGACTGATGAGCAGTTCTTC
abundance: once; len: 16; v_gene: TRBV5-1; d_gene: TRBD1; j_gene: TRBJ1-4; CDR3aa: CASSLGQGTTNEKLFF; CDR3nt: TGCGCCAGCAGCTTGGGACAGGGGACAACTAATGAAAAACTGTTTTTT
abundance: NA; len: 17; v_gene: TRBV7-2; d_gene: TRBD2; j_gene: TRBJ2-3; CDR3aa: CASSQGTSGEYTDTQYF; CDR3nt: TGTGCCAGCAGCCAAGGGACTAGCGGGGAATACACAGATACGCAGTATTTT
abundance: NA; len: 17; v_gene: TRBV13; d_gene: TRBD1; j_gene: TRBJ1-5; CDR3aa: CASSLGWKGQGSQPQHF; CDR3nt: TGTGCCAGCAGCTTAGGGTGGAAGGGACAGGGGAGTCAGCCCCAGCATTTT
abundance: NA; len: 13; v_gene: TRBV5-1; d_gene: NA; j_gene: TRBJ1-1; CDR3aa: CASSLKSVTEAFF; CDR3nt: TGCGCCAGCAGCTTGAAATCCGTTACTGAAGCTTTCTTT
abundance: NA; len: 14; v_gene: TRBV5-4; d_gene: NA; j_gene: TRBJ1-1; CDR3aa: CASSLDRWNTEAFF; CDR3nt: TGTGCCAGCAGCTTGGACAGGTGGAACACTGAAGCTTTCTTT
abundance: NA; len: 13; v_gene: TRBV7-9; d_gene: NA; j_gene: TRBJ1-1; CDR3aa: CASSFGQATEAFF; CDR3nt: TGTGCCAGCAGCTTTGGGCAGGCCACTGAAGCTTTCTTT
abundance: NA; len: 15; v_gene: TRBV6-5; d_gene: NA; j_gene: TRBJ1-5; CDR3aa: CASSHSGGTNQPQHF; CDR3nt: TGTGCCAGCAGCCATTCGGGAGGGACCAATCAGCCCCAGCATTTT
abundance: NA; len: 14; v_gene: TRBV7-9; d_gene: TRBD2; j_gene: TRBJ2-7; CDR3aa: CASSFTSGGDEQYF; CDR3nt: TGTGCCAGCAGCTTTACTAGCGGGGGGGACGAGCAGTACTTC
abundance: NA; len: 14; v_gene: TRBV29-1; d_gene: TRBD1; j_gene: TRBJ1-2; CDR3aa: CSVEEVGGFYGYTF; CDR3nt: TGCAGCGTTGAAGAGGTAGGGGGCTTCTATGGCTACACCTTC
abundance: NA; len: 15; v_gene: TRBV27; d_gene: TRBD1; j_gene: TRBJ2-5; CDR3aa: CASSLWQGASETQYF; CDR3nt: TGTGCCAGCAGTTTATGGCAGGGGGCTTCGGAGACCCAGTACTTC
abundance: NA; len: 15; v_gene: TRBV9; d_gene: NA; j_gene: TRBJ2-2; CDR3aa: CASSGLGGTTGELFF; CDR3nt: TGTGCCAGCAGTGGCCTCGGGGGTACCACCGGGGAGCTGTTTTTT
abundance: NA; len: 18; v_gene: TRBV28; d_gene: TRBD1; j_gene: TRBJ2-3; CDR3aa: CASSPANLRQGGLDTQYF; CDR3nt: TGTGCCAGCAGCCCGGCTAACCTCAGACAGGGCGGTCTGGATACGCAGTATTTT
abundance: NA; len: 14; v_gene: TRBV7-9; d_gene: TRBD1; j_gene: TRBJ2-1; CDR3aa: CASSLADRVYEQFF; CDR3nt: TGTGCCAGCAGCTTAGCGGACAGGGTCTATGAGCAGTTCTTC
abundance: NA; len: 14; v_gene: TRBV7-3; d_gene: NA; j_gene: TRBJ2-2; CDR3aa: CASSSQTPTGELFF; CDR3nt: TGTGCCAGCAGTTCCCAGACTCCCACCGGGGAGCTGTTTTTT
abundance: NA; len: 13; v_gene: TRBV9; d_gene: TRBD1; j_gene: TRBJ1-4; CDR3aa: CASSGTGKRELFF; CDR3nt: TGTGCCAGCAGCGGGACAGGGAAAAGGGAACTGTTTTTT
abundance: NA; len: 11; v_gene: TRBV2; d_gene: NA; j_gene: TRBJ1-2; CDR3aa: CASTGVYGYTF; CDR3nt: TGTGCCAGCACAGGGGTCTATGGCTACACCTTC
abundance: NA; len: 13; v_gene: TRBV27; d_gene: NA; j_gene: TRBJ1-5; CDR3aa: CASSLVIDQPQHF; CDR3nt: TGTGCCAGCAGTTTAGTAATAGATCAGCCCCAGCATTTT
abundance: NA; len: 16; v_gene: TRBV4-1; d_gene: NA; j_gene: TRBJ1-4; CDR3aa: CASSQEVAGTNEKLFF; CDR3nt: TGCGCCAGCAGCCAAGAGGTTGCAGGAACTAATGAAAAACTGTTTTTT
abundance: NA; len: 16; v_gene: TRBV18; d_gene: NA; j_gene: TRBJ2-7; CDR3aa: CASSPPHRSGFYEQYF; CDR3nt: TGTGCCAGCTCACCGCCCCACAGATCGGGGTTCTACGAGCAGTACTTC
abundance: NA; len: 15; v_gene: TRBV9; d_gene: TRBD1; j_gene: TRBJ2-7; CDR3aa: CASSVEGTGGYEQYF; CDR3nt: TGTGCCAGCAGCGTAGAGGGGACAGGGGGCTACGAGCAGTACTTC
abundance: NA; len: 14; v_gene: TRBV11-2; d_gene: NA; j_gene: TRBJ1-2; CDR3aa: CASSLWGLNYGYTF; CDR3nt: TGTGCCAGCAGCTTATGGGGGCTCAACTATGGCTACACCTTC
abundance: NA; len: 15; v_gene: TRBV5-1; d_gene: NA; j_gene: TRBJ1-6; CDR3aa: CASRLLQAPNSPLHF; CDR3nt: TGCGCCAGCAGATTATTACAGGCTCCAAATTCACCCCTCCACTTT
abundance: few; len: 14; v_gene: TRBV14; d_gene: TRBD1; j_gene: TRBJ2-7; CDR3aa: CASSRDRGIGEQYF; CDR3nt: TGTGCCAGCAGCCGAGACAGGGGGATCGGCGAGCAGTACTTC
abundance: NA; len: 16; v_gene: TRBV7-3; d_gene: TRBD2; j_gene: TRBJ2-3; CDR3aa: CASSLTPSGGGDTQYF; CDR3nt: TGTGCCAGCAGCTTAACGCCTAGCGGGGGGGGAGATACGCAGTATTTT
abundance: NA; len: 16; v_gene: TRBV10-1; d_gene: NA; j_gene: TRBJ2-3; CDR3aa: CASSEPRGGGTDTQYF; CDR3nt: TGCGCCAGCAGTGAACCTCGGGGTGGTGGCACAGATACGCAGTATTTT
abundance: once; len: 14; v_gene: TRBV9; d_gene: TRBD1; j_gene: TRBJ2-3; CDR3aa: CASSLGGPTDTQYF; CDR3nt: TGTGCCAGCAGCCTAGGGGGCCCCACAGATACGCAGTATTTT
abundance: NA; len: 13; v_gene: TRBV2; d_gene: TRBD1; j_gene: TRBJ1-2; CDR3aa: CAGTGGSGYGYTF; CDR3nt: TGTGCCGGAACAGGGGGCTCTGGCTATGGCTACACCTTC
abundance: once; len: 14; v_gene: TRBV6-1; d_gene: NA; j_gene: TRBJ1-2; CDR3aa: CASSESGGGHGYTF; CDR3nt: TGTGCCAGCAGTGAATCTGGGGGGGGCCATGGCTACACCTTC
abundance: NA; len: 19; v_gene: TRBV4-1; d_gene: NA; j_gene: TRBJ1-5; CDR3aa: CASSQGATQGIGGNQPQHF; CDR3nt: TGCGCCAGCAGCCAAGGGGCGACACAGGGAATCGGGGGCAATCAGCCCCAGCATTTT
abundance: NA; len: 13; v_gene: TRBV12-3/TRBV12-4; d_gene: NA; j_gene: TRBJ1-5; CDR3aa: CASSLRDSQPQHF; CDR3nt: TGTGCCAGCAGTTTACGAGACAGCCAGCCCCAGCATTTT
abundance: NA; len: 16; v_gene: TRBV10-3; d_gene: NA; j_gene: TRBJ1-4; CDR3aa: CAISESKGAGMVKLFF; CDR3nt: TGTGCCATCAGTGAGTCTAAGGGCGCGGGAATGGTAAAACTGTTTTTT
abundance: NA; len: 13; v_gene: TRBV9; d_gene: NA; j_gene: TRBJ1-1; CDR3aa: CASSAVPGTEAFF; CDR3nt: TGTGCCAGCAGCGCCGTGCCAGGAACTGAAGCTTTCTTT
abundance: NA; len: 13; v_gene: TRBV10-3; d_gene: NA; j_gene: TRBJ2-5; CDR3aa: CAISGGVDETQYF; CDR3nt: TGTGCCATCAGTGGGGGGGTCGACGAGACCCAGTACTTC
abundance: NA; len: 17; v_gene: TRBV4-1; d_gene: NA; j_gene: TRBJ2-2; CDR3aa: CASSPARIREATGELFF; CDR3nt: TGCGCCAGCAGCCCCGCGAGGATACGGGAAGCGACCGGGGAGCTGTTTTTT
abundance: NA; len: 15; v_gene: TRBV7-9; d_gene: NA; j_gene: TRBJ1-1; CDR3aa: CASSFAQGKNTEAFF; CDR3nt: TGTGCCAGCAGCTTCGCGCAGGGGAAGAACACTGAAGCTTTCTTT
abundance: NA; len: 11; v_gene: TRBV2; d_gene: NA; j_gene: TRBJ2-7; CDR3aa: CASSFNYEQYF; CDR3nt: TGTGCCAGCAGTTTTAACTACGAGCAGTACTTC
abundance: NA; len: 13; v_gene: TRBV7-2; d_gene: NA; j_gene: TRBJ1-5; CDR3aa: CASSQGWDQPQHF; CDR3nt: TGTGCCAGCAGCCAGGGGTGGGATCAGCCCCAGCATTTT
abundance: NA; len: 18; v_gene: TRBV18; d_gene: TRBD2; j_gene: TRBJ2-1; CDR3aa: CASSPRAGGLIDYNEQFF; CDR3nt: TGTGCCAGCTCACCCCGAGCGGGGGGGCTTATCGACTACAATGAGCAGTTCTTC
abundance: NA; len: 12; v_gene: TRBV6-5; d_gene: NA; j_gene: TRBJ1-1; CDR3aa: CATGTVNTEAFF; CDR3nt: TGTGCCACCGGAACAGTGAACACTGAAGCTTTCTTT
abundance: NA; len: 15; v_gene: TRBV9; d_gene: TRBD1; j_gene: TRBJ1-4; CDR3aa: CASSFGTAGVEKLFF; CDR3nt: TGTGCCAGCAGCTTCGGGACAGCCGGGGTGGAAAAACTGTTTTTT
abundance: few; len: 17; v_gene: TRBV3-1/TRBV3-2; d_gene: TRBD1; j_gene: TRBJ2-7; CDR3aa: CASSPHPMGQGLDEQYF; CDR3nt: TGTGCCAGCAGCCCACACCCCATGGGACAGGGTCTGGACGAGCAGTACTTC
abundance: NA; len: 16; v_gene: TRBV19; d_gene: TRBD2; j_gene: TRBJ2-2; CDR3aa: CASSIASGGVPGELFF; CDR3nt: TGTGCCAGTAGTATCGCTAGCGGGGGGGTGCCCGGGGAGCTGTTTTTT
abundance: NA; len: 17; v_gene: TRBV11-2; d_gene: NA; j_gene: TRBJ1-4; CDR3aa: CASSLLPDSVLNEKLFF; CDR3nt: TGTGCCAGCTCCCTCCTTCCCGACAGTGTGCTTAATGAAAAACTGTTTTTT